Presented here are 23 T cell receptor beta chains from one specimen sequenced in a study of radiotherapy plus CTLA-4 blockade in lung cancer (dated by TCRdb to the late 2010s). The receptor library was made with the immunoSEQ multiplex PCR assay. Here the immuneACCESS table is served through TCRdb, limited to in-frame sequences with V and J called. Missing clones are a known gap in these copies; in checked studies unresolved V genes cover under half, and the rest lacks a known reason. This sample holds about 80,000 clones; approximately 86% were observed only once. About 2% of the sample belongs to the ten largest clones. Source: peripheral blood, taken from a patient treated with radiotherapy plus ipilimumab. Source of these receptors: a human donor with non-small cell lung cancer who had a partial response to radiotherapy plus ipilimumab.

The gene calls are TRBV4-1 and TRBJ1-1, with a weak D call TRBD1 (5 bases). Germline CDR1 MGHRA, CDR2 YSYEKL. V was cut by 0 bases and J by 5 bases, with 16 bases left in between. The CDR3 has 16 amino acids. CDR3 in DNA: TGCGCCAGCAGCCAAGATGGGAGGGGTACGGGGACTGAAGCTTTCTTT. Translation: CASSQDGRGTGTEAFF.

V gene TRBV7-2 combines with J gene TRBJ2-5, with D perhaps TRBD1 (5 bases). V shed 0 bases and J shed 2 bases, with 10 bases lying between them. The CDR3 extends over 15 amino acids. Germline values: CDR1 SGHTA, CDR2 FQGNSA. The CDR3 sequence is CASSLARTQQETQYF. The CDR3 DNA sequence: TGTGCCAGCAGCTTAGCCCGGACACAGCAAGAGACCCAGTACTTC.

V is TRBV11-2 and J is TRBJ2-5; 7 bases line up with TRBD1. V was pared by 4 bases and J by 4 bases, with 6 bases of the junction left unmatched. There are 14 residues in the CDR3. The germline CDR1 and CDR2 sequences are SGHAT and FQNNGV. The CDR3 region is CASSWGGTAETQYF. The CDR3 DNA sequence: TGTGCCAGCAGCTGGGGTGGGACAGCAGAGACCCAGTACTTC.

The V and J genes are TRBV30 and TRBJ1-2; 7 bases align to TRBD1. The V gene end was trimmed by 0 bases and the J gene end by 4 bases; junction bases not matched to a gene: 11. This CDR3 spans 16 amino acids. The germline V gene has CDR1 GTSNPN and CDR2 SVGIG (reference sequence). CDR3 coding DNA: TGTGCCTGGAGTGTAATGCGGACAGGACTTCTCTATGGCTACACCTTC. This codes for CAWSVMRTGLLYGYTF.

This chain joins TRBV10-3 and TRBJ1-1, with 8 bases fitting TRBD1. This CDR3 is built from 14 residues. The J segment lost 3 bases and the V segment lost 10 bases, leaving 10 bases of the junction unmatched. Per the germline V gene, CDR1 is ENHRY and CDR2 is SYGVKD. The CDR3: CATQGTGGDTEAFF. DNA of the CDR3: TGTGCCACCCAAGGGACAGGCGGGGACACTGAAGCTTTCTTT.

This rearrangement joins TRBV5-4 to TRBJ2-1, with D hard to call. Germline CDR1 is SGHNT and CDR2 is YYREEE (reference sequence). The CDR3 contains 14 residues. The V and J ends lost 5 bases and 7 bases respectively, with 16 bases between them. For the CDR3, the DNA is TGTGCCAGCAGTGAGTTTCCCCTACGGAATGAGCAGTTCTTC. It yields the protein CASSEFPLRNEQFF.

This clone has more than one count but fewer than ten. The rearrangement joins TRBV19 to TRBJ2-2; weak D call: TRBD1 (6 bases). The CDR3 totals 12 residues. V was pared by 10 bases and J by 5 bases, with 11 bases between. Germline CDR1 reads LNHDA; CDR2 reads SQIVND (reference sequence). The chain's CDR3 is CATTQGTGELFF. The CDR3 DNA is TGTGCCACTACTCAGGGGACCGGGGAGCTGTTTTTT.

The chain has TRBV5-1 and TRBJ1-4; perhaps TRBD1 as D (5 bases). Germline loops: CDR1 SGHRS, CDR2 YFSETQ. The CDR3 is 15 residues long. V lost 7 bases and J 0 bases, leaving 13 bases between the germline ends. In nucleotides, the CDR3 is TGCGCCAGCCGACAGAATCCGGCAACTAATGAAAAACTGTTTTTT. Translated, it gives CASRQNPATNEKLFF.

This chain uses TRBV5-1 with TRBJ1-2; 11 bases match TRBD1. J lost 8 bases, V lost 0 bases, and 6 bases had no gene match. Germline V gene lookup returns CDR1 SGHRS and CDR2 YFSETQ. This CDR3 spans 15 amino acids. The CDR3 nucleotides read TGCGCCAGCAGCTTGGATAGGACAGGGGGCTTCGGCTACACCTTC. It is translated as CASSLDRTGGFGYTF.

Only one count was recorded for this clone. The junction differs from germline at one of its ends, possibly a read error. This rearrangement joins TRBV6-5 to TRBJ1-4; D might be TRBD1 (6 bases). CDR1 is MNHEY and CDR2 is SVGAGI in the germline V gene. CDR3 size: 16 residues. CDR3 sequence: CASSNSQGPTNEKLFF. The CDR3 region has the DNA TGTGCCAGCAGTAACTCCCAGGGGCCAACTAATGAAAAACTGTTTTTT.

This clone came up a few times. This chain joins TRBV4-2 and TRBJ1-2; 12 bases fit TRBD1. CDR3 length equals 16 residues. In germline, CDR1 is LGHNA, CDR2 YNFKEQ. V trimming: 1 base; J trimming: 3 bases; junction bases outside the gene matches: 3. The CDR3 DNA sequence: TGTGCCAGCAGCCAAGTTGGGACAGGGGGCGACTATGGCTACACCTTC. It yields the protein CASSQVGTGGDYGYTF.

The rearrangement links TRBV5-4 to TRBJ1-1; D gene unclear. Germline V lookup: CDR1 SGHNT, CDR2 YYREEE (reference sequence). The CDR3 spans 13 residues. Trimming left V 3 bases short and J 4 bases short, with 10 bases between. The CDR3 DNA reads TGTGCCAGCAGCTCTATGGAGGGCACTGAAGCTTTCTTT. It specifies CASSSMEGTEAFF.

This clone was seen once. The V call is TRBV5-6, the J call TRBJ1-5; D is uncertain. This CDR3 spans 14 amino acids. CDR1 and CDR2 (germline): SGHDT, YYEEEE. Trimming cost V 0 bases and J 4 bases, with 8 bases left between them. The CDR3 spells CASSLGGRNQPQHF. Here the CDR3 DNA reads TGTGCCAGCAGCTTGGGAGGTCGGAATCAGCCCCAGCATTTT.

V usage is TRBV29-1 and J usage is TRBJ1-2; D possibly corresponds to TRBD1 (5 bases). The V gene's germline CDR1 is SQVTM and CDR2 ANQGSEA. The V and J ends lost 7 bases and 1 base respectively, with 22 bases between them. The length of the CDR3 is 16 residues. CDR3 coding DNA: TGCAGCGCCGTAGTAAACCTAGGGGTTATTAACTATGGCTACACCTTC. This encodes CSAVVNLGVINYGYTF. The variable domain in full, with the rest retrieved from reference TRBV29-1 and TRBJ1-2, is SAVISQKPSRDICQRGTSLTIQCQVDSQVTMMFWYRQQPGQSLTLIATANQGSEATYESGFVIDKFPISRPNLTFSTLTVSNMSPEDSSIYLCSAVVNLGVINYGYTFGSGTRLTVV.

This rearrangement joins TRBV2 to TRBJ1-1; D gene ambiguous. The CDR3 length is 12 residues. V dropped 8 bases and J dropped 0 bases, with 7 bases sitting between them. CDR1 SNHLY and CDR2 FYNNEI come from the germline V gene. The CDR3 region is CASGRLNTEAFF. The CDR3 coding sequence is TGTGCCAGCGGGCGACTGAACACTGAAGCTTTCTTT.

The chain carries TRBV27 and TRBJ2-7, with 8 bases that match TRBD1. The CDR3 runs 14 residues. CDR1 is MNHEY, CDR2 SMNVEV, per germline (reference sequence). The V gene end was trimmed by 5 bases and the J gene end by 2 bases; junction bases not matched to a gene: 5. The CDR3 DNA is TGTGCCAGCAGTCGACAGGGGAGTCCCTACGAGCAGTACTTC. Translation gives CASSRQGSPYEQYF.

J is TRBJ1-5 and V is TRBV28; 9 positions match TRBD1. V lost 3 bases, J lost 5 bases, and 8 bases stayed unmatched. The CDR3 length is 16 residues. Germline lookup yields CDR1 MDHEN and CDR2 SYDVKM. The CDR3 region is CASSLSGQGRYQPQHF. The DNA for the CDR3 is TGTGCCAGCAGTTTGTCCGGACAGGGGAGGTATCAGCCCCAGCATTTT.

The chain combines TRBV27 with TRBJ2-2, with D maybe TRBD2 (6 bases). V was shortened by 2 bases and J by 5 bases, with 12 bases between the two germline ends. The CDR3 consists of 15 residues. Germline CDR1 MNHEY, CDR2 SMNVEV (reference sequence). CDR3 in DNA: TGTGCCAGCAGTTTAGTGCGGGGTAATACCGGGGAGCTGTTTTTT. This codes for CASSLVRGNTGELFF.

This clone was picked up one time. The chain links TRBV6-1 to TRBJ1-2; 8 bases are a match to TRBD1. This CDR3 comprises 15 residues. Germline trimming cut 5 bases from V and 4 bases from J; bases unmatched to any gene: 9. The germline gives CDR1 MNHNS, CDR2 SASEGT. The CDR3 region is CASSKRDRSAYGYTF. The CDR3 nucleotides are TGTGCCAGCAGTAAGAGGGACAGGTCGGCCTATGGCTACACCTTC.

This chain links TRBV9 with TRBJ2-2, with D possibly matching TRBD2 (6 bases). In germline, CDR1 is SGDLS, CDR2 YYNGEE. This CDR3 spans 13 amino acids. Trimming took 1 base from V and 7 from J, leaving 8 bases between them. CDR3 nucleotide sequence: TGTGCCAGCAGCGTAAGGAGGGGCGGGGAGCTGTTTTTT. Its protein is CASSVRRGGELFF.

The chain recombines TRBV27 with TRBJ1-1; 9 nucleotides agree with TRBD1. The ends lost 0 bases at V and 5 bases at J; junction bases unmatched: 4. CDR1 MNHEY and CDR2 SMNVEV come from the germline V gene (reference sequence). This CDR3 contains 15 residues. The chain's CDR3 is CASSLSTTGGTEAFF. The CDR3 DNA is TGTGCCAGCAGTTTATCTACGACAGGGGGAACTGAAGCTTTCTTT.

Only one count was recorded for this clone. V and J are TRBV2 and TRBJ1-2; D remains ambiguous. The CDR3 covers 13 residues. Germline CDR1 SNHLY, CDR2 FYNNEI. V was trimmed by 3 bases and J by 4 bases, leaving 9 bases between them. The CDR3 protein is CASSDWSGYGYTF. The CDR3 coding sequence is TGTGCCAGCAGTGATTGGAGTGGCTATGGCTACACCTTC.

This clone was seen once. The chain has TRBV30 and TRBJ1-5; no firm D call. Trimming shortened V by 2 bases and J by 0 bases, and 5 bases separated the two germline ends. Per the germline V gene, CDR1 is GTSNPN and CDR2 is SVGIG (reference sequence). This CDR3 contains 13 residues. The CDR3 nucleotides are TGTGCCTGGAGTCGAGATAGCAATCAGCCCCAGCATTTT. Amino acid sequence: CAWSRDSNQPQHF. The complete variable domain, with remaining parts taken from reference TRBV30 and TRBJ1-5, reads SQTIHQWPATLVQPVGSPLSLECTVEGTSNPNLYWYRQAAGRGLQLLFYSVGIGQISSEVPQNLSASRPQDRQFILSSKKLLLSDSGFYLCAWSRDSNQPQHFGDGTRLSIL.